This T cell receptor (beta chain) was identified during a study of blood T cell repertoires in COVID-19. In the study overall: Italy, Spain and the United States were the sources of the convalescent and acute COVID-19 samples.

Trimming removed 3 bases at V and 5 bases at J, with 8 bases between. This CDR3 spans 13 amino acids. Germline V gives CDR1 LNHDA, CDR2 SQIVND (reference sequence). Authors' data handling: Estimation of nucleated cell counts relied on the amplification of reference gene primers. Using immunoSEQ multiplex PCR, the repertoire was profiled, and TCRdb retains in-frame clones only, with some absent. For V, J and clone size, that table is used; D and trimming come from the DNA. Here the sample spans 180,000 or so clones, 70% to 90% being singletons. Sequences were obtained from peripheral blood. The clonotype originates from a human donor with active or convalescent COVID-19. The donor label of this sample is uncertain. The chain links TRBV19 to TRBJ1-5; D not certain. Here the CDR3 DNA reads TGTGCCAGTAGTATTCAGGTCGATCAGCCCCAGCATTTT. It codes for CASSIQVDQPQHF. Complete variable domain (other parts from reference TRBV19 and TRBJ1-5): DGGITQSPKYLFRKEGQNVTLSCEQNLNHDAMYWYRQDPGQGLRLIYYSQIVNDFQKGDIAEGYSVSREKKESFPLTVTSAQKNPTAFYLCASSIQVDQPQHFGDGTRLSIL.